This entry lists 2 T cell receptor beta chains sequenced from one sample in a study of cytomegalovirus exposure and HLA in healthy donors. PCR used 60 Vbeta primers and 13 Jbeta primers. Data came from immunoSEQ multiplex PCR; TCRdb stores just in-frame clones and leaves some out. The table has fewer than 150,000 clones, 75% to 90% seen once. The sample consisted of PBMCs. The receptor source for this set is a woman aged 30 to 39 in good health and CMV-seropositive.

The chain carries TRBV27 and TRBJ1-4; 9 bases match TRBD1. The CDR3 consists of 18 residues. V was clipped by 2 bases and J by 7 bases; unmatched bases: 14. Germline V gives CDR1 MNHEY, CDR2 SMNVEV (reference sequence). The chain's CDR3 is CASSLMRGSWGQGEKLFF. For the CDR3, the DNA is TGTGCCAGCAGTTTAATGAGGGGCAGTTGGGGACAGGGTGAAAAACTGTTTTTT.

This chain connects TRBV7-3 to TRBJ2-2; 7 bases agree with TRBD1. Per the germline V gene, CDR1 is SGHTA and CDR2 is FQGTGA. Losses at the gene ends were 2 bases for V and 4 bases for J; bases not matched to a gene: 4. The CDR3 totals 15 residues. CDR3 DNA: TGTGCCAGCAGCTTAGACAGGGTTGGCACCGGGGAGCTGTTTTTT. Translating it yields CASSLDRVGTGELFF.